A selection of T cell receptor beta chains follows, all from one sample in a study of blood T cell repertoires in COVID-19. Repertoires were generated with immunoSEQ multiplex PCR, while TCRdb's copy carries only in-frame clones and drops some. Among roughly 71,000 clones listed, around 90% were seen once. Sequences were obtained from peripheral blood. The receptors stem from a man in his forties or fifties with acute or convalescent COVID-19. Both conserved end residues are trimmed from each CDR3.

j_call	v_call	cdr3_aa
TRBJ1-4	TRBV19	ASSAWTGGLADEKLF
TRBJ1-5	TRBV10-3	AISEGARNQPQH
TRBJ2-1	TRBV18	ASSPPRGLEQF
TRBJ2-3	TRBV7-8	ASSLEAGLATALTDTQY
TRBJ1-5	TRBV29-1	SVRTGFNQPQH
TRBJ2-7	TRBV9	ASSPVAGASSYEQY
TRBJ1-6	TRBV11-2	ASSLEPGSPLH
TRBJ2-2	TRBV9	ASSVAGRGRTGELF
TRBJ2-7	TRBV9	ASSQGTGANYEQY
TRBJ1-2	TRBV4-2	ASSQDDGRGLGYGYT
TRBJ2-7	TRBV19	ASSIDRETYEQY
TRBJ2-4	TRBV4-2	ASSQDPYGAKNIQY
TRBJ2-7	TRBV6-1	ASSEVSGGEQY
TRBJ1-1	TRBV10-3	AISKQGAQPEAF
TRBJ1-6	TRBV7-8	ASSLGANSPLH
TRBJ2-1	TRBV27	ASSLRGSDNEQF
TRBJ1-1	TRBV18	ASSPRESSEAF
TRBJ1-2	TRBV6-5	ASSYSGTGGYGYT
TRBJ1-5	TRBV19	ASSTQGQGANQPQH
TRBJ2-1	TRBV5-6	ASSQQGASYNEQF
TRBJ1-4	TRBV25-1	ASSEGAGENEKLF
TRBJ1-4	TRBV6-1	ASSEPPGPLF
TRBJ1-2	TRBV3-1/TRBV3-2	ASSQEWDSSNYGYT
TRBJ2-7	TRBV12-3/TRBV12-4	ASSLGSSYEQY
TRBJ2-6	TRBV7-9	ASSLADWARFSGANVLT
TRBJ2-7	TRBV7-9	ASSLALAGLPEQY
TRBJ2-7	TRBV20-1	SASHRRDRGFKKSYEQY
TRBJ1-3	TRBV6-5	ASSYSSGNTIY
TRBJ1-4	TRBV10-3	AISPGQPTNEKLF
TRBJ1-1	TRBV20-1	SGQRNTEAF
TRBJ2-5	TRBV3-1/TRBV3-2	ASSQAGGRSETQY
TRBJ2-5	TRBV12-3/TRBV12-4	ASSLQGQTQY
TRBJ1-2	TRBV6-5	ASTDRDRVYGYT
TRBJ2-7	TRBV9	ASSGEERGGYEQY
TRBJ1-2	TRBV19	ATDNGQLYGYT
TRBJ1-1	TRBV7-2	ASSFTGSENTEAF
TRBJ1-2	TRBV5-1	ASSLAQSGGRGYT
TRBJ2-3	TRBV5-4	ASSLDGTGGTDTQY
TRBJ2-3	TRBV5-1	ASSTGARGSTDTQY
TRBJ2-3	TRBV25-1	ASSQLAGSSTDTQY
TRBJ2-6	TRBV27	ASSLSGLAGANVLT
TRBJ1-3	TRBV5-1	ASSQTGTGNTIY
TRBJ2-3	TRBV30	AWSRLAGSTDTQY
TRBJ1-1	TRBV2	ASSEALGPL
TRBJ1-3	TRBV5-1	ASSLGSAGNTIY
TRBJ1-1	TRBV3-1/TRBV3-2	ASSHLSRGSEAF
TRBJ2-5	TRBV6-2/TRBV6-3	ASSYWAQETQY
TRBJ1-2	TRBV7-9	ASSYRRTGVDGYT
TRBJ1-1	TRBV25-1	ASSLSTEAF
TRBJ1-4	TRBV25-1	ASSEVQSYNEKLF
TRBJ2-7	TRBV4-1	ASSAAGLRDEQY
TRBJ1-1	TRBV5-1	ASSLAGPMNTEAF
TRBJ2-7	TRBV19	ASSIEGTSGFYEQY